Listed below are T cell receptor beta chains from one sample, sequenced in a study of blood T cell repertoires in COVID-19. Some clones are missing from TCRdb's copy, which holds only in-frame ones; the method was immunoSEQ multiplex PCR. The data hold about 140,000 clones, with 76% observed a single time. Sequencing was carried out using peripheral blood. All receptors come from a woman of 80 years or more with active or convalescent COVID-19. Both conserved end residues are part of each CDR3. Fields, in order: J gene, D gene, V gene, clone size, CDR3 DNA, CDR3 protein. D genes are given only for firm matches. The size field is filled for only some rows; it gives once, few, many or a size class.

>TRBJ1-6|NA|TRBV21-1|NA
TGTGCCAGCAGCAAAGTCGGTAGGGGAGGAACCTATAATTCACCCCTCCACTTT
CASSKVGRGGTYNSPLHF
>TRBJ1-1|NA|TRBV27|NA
TGTGCCAGCAGTTCAGTTAGGTTTTCAGGGGCGGGTCACACTGAAGCTTTCTTT
CASSSVRFSGAGHTEAFF
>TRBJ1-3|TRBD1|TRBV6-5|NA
TGTGCCAGCAGTTCCAACAGGGGGCCCGGAAACACCATATATTTT
CASSSNRGPGNTIYF
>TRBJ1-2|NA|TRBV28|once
TGTGCCAGCAGTAAACCGGGACTGGGAAACTATGGCTACACCTTC
CASSKPGLGNYGYTF
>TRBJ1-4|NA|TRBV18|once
TGTGCCAGCTCACCAGGGCTAAAAGAAAAACTGTTTTTT
CASSPGLKEKLFF
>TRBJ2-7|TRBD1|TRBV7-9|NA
TGTGCCAGCACCCTGACAGGGGTGGATGAGCAGTACTTC
CASTLTGVDEQYF
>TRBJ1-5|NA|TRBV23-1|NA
TGCGCCAGCAGTCAATCGCTTCGAGGGTCGTATCAGCCCCAGCATTTT
CASSQSLRGSYQPQHF
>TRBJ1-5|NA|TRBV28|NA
TGTGCCAGCAGTTTTCTAGGATCCAATCAGCCCCAGCATTTT
CASSFLGSNQPQHF
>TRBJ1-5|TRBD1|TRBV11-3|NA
TGTGCCAGCAGCTTGGTCGACAGGGGGCGTCAGCCCCAGCATTTT
CASSLVDRGRQPQHF
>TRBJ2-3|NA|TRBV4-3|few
TGCGCCAGCAGCCTCGGGGGCGGGGGTTTATCTAGCACAGATACGCAGTATTTT
CASSLGGGGLSSTDTQYF
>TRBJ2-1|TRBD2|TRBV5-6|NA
TGTGCCAGCAGCTTGGCTGGAGCGGGGGGGCCGTTCTTC
CASSLAGAGGPFF
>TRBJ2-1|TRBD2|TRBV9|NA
TGTGCCAGCAGCGTAGAGTCACCCTACAGCGGGGCGTGGGAGCAGTTCTTC
CASSVESPYSGAWEQFF
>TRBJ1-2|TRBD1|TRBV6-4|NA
TGTGCCAGCAGTGAGACAGGGACCTATGGCTACACCTTC
CASSETGTYGYTF
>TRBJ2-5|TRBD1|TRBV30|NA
TGTGCCTGGAGTACACCCCGGACAGGGGTCGGACAGACCCAGTACTTC
CAWSTPRTGVGQTQYF
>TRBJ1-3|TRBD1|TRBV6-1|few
TGTGCCAGCAGTGAACAGACAGGGACTGGAAACACCATATATTTT
CASSEQTGTGNTIYF
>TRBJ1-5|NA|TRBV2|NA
TGTGCCAGCAGTAGGGAGGATAATCAGCCCCAGCATTTT
CASSREDNQPQHF
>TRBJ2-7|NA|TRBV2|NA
TGTGCCAGCAATAGCCCAGGACAGCCTAACTACGAGCAGTACTTC
CASNSPGQPNYEQYF
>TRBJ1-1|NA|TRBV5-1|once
TGCGCCAGCAGGGGCCTTGAGCAGGGAAAAGCTTTCTTT
CASRGLEQGKAFF
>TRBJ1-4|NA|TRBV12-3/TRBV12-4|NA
TGTGCCAGCCGAGACCGGGCGGGAAAACTGTTTTTT
CASRDRAGKLFF
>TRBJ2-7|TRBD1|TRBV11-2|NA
TGTGCCAGCAGCAAGACAGGGGGGGTCTCCTACGAGCAGTACTTC
CASSKTGGVSYEQYF
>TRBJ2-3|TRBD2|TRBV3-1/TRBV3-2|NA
TGTGCCAGCAGCCTACTAGCGGGACCCGCCGATACGCAGTATTTT
CASSLLAGPADTQYF
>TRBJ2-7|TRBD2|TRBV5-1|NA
TGCGCCAGCAGCTCTCTAATCAGGACTAGCGGAGATTACGAGCAGTACTTC
CASSSLIRTSGDYEQYF
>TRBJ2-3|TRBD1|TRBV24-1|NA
TGTGCCACCAGTGACTCCTACAGGGGAGCTAGCACAGATACGCAGTATTTT
CATSDSYRGASTDTQYF
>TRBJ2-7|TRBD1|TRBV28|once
TGTGCCAGCAGTCTCTCCGGGACAGAGTACGAGCAGTACTTC
CASSLSGTEYEQYF
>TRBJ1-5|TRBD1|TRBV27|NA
TGTGCCGTAGCAGGGGGCGTCGGGCAGCCCCAGCATTTT
CAVAGGVGQPQHF
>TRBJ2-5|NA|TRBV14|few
TGTGCCAGCAGCCAAGTCCGGGGGGCCGGAGGGGAGACCCAGTACTTC
CASSQVRGAGGETQYF
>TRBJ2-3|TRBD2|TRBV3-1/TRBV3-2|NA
TGTGCCAGCAGCCAAGAGCCCGGGACTAGTTCGGTCCAAGAGGGAGATACGCAGTATTTT
CASSQEPGTSSVQEGDTQYF
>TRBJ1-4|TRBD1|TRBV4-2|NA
TGTGCCAGCAGCCAAGGGGAAGACAGGGTTAATGAAAAACTGTTTTTT
CASSQGEDRVNEKLFF
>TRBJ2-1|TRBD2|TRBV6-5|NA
TGTGCCAGCATGTTAACGGGGGGGCGTAATGAGCAGTTCTTC
CASMLTGGRNEQFF
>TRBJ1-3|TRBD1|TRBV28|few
TGTGCCAGCAGTGTGGGACAGGGCTCCTTTGGAAACACCATATATTTT
CASSVGQGSFGNTIYF
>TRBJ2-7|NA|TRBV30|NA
TGTGCCTGGAGTGATAGTCCGGGAAGCTCCTACGAGCAGTACTTC
CAWSDSPGSSYEQYF
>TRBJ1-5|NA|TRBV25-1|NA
TGTGCCAGCAGCACGGGTCAGGGAGGCGGTCAGCCCCAGCATTTT
CASSTGQGGGQPQHF